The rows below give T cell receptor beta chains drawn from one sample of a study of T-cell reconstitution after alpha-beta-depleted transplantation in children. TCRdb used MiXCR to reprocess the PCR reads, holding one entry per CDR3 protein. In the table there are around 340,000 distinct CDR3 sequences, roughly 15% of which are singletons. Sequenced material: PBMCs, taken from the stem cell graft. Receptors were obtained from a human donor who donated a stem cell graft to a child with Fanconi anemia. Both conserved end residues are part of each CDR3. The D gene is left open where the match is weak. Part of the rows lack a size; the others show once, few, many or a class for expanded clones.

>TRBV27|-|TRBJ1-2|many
TGTGCCAGCAGTTTAGGCCCCCGGGGGCCTCATGGCTACACCTTC
CASSLGPRGPHGYTF
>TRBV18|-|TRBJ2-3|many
TGTGCCAGCTCGCCACAGGGAAATCGGTATACGCAGTATTTT
CASSPQGNRYTQYF
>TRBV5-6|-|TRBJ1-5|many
TGTGCCAGCAGTAGGGGGGGGATTCAGCCCCAGCATTTT
CASSRGGIQPQHF
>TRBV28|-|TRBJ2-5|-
TGTGCCAGCAGCCAAGAAGGGTCTATTTCAGAGACCCAGTACTTC
CASSQEGSISETQYF
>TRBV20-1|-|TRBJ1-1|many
TGCAGTGCCGCAAGGGGAGGTACTGAAGCTTTCTTT
CSAARGGTEAFF
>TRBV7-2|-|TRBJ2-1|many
TGTGCCAGCAGCTTCGGTAAGGGCTCCTACAATGAGCAGTTCTTC
CASSFGKGSYNEQFF
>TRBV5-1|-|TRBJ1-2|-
TGCGCCAGCAGGGGTACAGCCGACTATGGCTACACCTTC
CASRGTADYGYTF
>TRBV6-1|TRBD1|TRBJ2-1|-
TGTGCCACCTCGACAGGGTCGTACAATGAGCAGTTCTTC
CATSTGSYNEQFF
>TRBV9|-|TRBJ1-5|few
TGTGCCAGCAGCGTAGGTGGCGGCCTCAATCAGCCCCAGCATTTT
CASSVGGGLNQPQHF
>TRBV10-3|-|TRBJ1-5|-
TGTGCCATCAGTGAGTCAGACCAAAATCAGCCCCAGCATTTT
CAISESDQNQPQHF
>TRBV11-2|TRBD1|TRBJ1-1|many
TGTGCCAGCAGCTTAGGGGGGACAGGGGCTGAAGCTTTCTTT
CASSLGGTGAEAFF
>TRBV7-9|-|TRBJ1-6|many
TGTGCCAGCACCCTACCGGGTGATTCACCCCTCCACTTT
CASTLPGDSPLHF
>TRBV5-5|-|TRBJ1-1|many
TGTGCCAGCAGCTTGGATGGTTGGGGTGAAGCTTTCTTT
CASSLDGWGEAFF
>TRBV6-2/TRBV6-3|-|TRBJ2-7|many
TGTGCCAGCAGTGATCGGGGGCCGAACAGGGGTCGGTACGAGCAGTACTTC
CASSDRGPNRGRYEQYF
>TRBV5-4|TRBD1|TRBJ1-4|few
TGTGCCAGCAGCGGTTCGACAGGGACTAATGAAAAACTGTTTTTT
CASSGSTGTNEKLFF
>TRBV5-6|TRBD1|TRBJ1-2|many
TGTGCCAGCAGCTCCGGGACAGATCTTTATGGCTACACCTTC
CASSSGTDLYGYTF
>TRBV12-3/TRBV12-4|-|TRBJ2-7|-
TGTGCCAGCAGTTTTGGGCCTGTCTACGAGCAGTACTTC
CASSFGPVYEQYF
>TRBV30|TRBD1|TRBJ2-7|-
TGTGCCTGGGTGAGGGTACAGGGGACCCAGCAGTACTTC
CAWVRVQGTQQYF
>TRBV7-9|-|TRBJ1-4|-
TGTGCCAGCAGCTTAACCATGCGTGGAGAAAAACTGTTTTTT
CASSLTMRGEKLFF
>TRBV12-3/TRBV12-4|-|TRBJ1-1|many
TGTGCCAGCAGTTTTGGGGGGGGCACTGAAGCTTTCTTT
CASSFGGGTEAFF
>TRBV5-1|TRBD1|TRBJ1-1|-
TGCGCCAGCAGCGCACCTACAGACAGGGGACGGGTGAACACTGAAGCTTTCTTT
CASSAPTDRGRVNTEAFF
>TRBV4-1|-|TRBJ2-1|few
TGCGCCAGCAGCCAAGCTATCAGGTCAAATGAGCAGTTCTTC
CASSQAIRSNEQFF
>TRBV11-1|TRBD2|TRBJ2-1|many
TGTGCCAGCAGCCGACTAGCGGGGGCCTACAATGAGCAGTTCTTC
CASSRLAGAYNEQFF
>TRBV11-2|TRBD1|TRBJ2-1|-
TGTGCCAGCAGCTTGGGACAGGGGCCTTTAGGGACCAATGAGCAGTTCTTC
CASSLGQGPLGTNEQFF
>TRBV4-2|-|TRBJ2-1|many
TGTGCCAGCAGCCCCACCGAAGGGGTTAGCTCCTACAATGAGCAGTTCTTC
CASSPTEGVSSYNEQFF
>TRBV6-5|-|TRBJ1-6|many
TGTGCCAGCAGTTCAATACGGGGGTCACCCCTCCACTTT
CASSSIRGSPLHF
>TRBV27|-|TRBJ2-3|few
TGTGCCAGCAGTTTTGCGGGGCCTGCTAGCACAGATACGCAGTATTTT
CASSFAGPASTDTQYF
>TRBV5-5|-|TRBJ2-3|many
TGTGCCAGCAGCTTAGATCAGGGCAGCACAGATACGCAGTATTTT
CASSLDQGSTDTQYF
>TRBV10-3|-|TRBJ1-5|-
TGTGCCATCAGTGATTCAAATTATCAGCCCCAGCATTTT
CAISDSNYQPQHF
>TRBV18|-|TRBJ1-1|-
TGTGCCAGCTCCGGGGGGGCTGAAGCTTTCTTT
CASSGGAEAFF
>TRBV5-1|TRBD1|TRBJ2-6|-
TGCGCCAGCAGCGTAAGGACAGGGGACTCTGGGGCCAACGTCCTGACTTTC
CASSVRTGDSGANVLTF
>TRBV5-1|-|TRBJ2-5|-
TGCGCCAGCAGCCCGGAGGGACAGCCCCAAGAGACCCAGTACTTC
CASSPEGQPQETQYF
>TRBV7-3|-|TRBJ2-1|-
TGTGCCAGCGGCCCACAGGGAGATGAGCAGTTCTTC
CASGPQGDEQFF
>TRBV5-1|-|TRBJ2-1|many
TGCGCCAGCAGCTTGGCCGGCGGACTGATCAATGAGCAGTTCTTC
CASSLAGGLINEQFF
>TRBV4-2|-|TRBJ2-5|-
TGTGCCAGCAGCCAAGTACAGGCTCAAGAGACCCAGTACTTC
CASSQVQAQETQYF
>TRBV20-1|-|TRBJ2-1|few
TGCAGTGCTACATCCGGTACAGGCCCCTACAATGAGCAGTTCTTC
CSATSGTGPYNEQFF
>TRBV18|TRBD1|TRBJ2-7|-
TGTGCCAGCTCACCCGTTCCCGGGACAGGGGTATACGAGCAGTACTTC
CASSPVPGTGVYEQYF
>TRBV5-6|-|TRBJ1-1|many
TGTGCCAGCAGCTTAGTGGGGAGAGGGACTGAAGCTTTCTTT
CASSLVGRGTEAFF
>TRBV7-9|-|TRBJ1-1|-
TGTGCCAGCAGCTTATTTGCCAACACTGAAGCTTTCTTT
CASSLFANTEAFF
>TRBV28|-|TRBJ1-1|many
TGTGCCAGCAGTTTCCGGGCTAGTGGGTATGAAGCTTTCTTT
CASSFRASGYEAFF
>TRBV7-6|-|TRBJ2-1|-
TGTGCCAGCAGCTTAATAACAGTGGGGGTCGGAGAGCAGTTCTTC
CASSLITVGVGEQFF
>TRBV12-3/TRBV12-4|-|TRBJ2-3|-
TGTGCCAGCAGACCCTTGTCGGGGGTCACTAGCACAGATACGCAGTATTTT
CASRPLSGVTSTDTQYF
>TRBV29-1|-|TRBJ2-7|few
TGCAGCGTTGAAGGTCAAAGCTACGAGCAGTACTTC
CSVEGQSYEQYF
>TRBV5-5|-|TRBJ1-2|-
TGTGCCAGCAGCTTGGTTCTGAATTCTAACTATGGCTACACCTTC
CASSLVLNSNYGYTF
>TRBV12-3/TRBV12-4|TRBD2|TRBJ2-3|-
TGTGCCAGCAGAGCCGGGACTAGCGGGGAAAGCACAGATACGCAGTATTTT
CASRAGTSGESTDTQYF
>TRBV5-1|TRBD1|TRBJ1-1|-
TGCGCCAGCAGCTTGGAGCAGGGGGCGACTGAAGCTTTCTTT
CASSLEQGATEAFF
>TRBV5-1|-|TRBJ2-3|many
TGTGCCAGCAGGAGCACAGATACGCAGTATTTT
CASRSTDTQYF
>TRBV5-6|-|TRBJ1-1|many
TGTGCCAGCAGCTTTTCTCCTACCAGGACTGAAGCTTTCTTT
CASSFSPTRTEAFF
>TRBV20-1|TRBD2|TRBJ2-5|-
TGCAGTGCTAGAGATACTAGCGGGGGGGCCGAGACCCAGTACTTC
CSARDTSGGAETQYF
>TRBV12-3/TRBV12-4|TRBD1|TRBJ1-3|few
TGTGCCAGCAGTTCCTTGACAGGGACCTCTGGAAACACCATATATTTT
CASSSLTGTSGNTIYF
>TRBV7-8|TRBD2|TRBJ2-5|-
TGTGCCAGCAGCTGGGGTCAGGGAGGGGAGACCCAGTACTTC
CASSWGQGGETQYF
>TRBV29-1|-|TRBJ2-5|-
TGCAGCGTTGATCTTGGTCCGGAGACCCAGTACTTC
CSVDLGPETQYF
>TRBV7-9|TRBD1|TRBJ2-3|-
TGTGCCAGCAGCTCCCGGACAGGGCTTTCAGATACGCAGTATTTT
CASSSRTGLSDTQYF
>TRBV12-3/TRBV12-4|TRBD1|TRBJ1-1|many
TGTGCCAGCAGTTGGACAGGAGCTCACACTGAAGCTTTCTTT
CASSWTGAHTEAFF
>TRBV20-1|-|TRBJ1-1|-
TGCAGTGCCCTCCTGGATCGGAACACTGAAGCTTTCTTT
CSALLDRNTEAFF
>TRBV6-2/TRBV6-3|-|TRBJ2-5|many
TGTGCCAGCAGTTACGTACGGGAGACCCAGTACTTC
CASSYVRETQYF
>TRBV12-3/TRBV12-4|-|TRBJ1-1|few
TGTGCCAGCAGTTTGTATGCAGGGGTGGGGACTGAAGCTTTCTTT
CASSLYAGVGTEAFF